The following is a T cell receptor beta chain sequence with its context. The entry originates in a study of blood T cell repertoires in COVID-19. Background on the study: Sites in the United States, Italy and Spain provided acute and convalescent COVID-19 samples.

Original data processing: The assay estimated nucleated cells by amplifying reference gene primers. The repertoire was sequenced with immunoSEQ multiplex PCR; TCRdb's copy has only in-frame clones and lacks some. V, J and clone size are taken as reported in that table, and D and trimming were inferred from the DNA itself. This sample has roughly 50,000 clones, with 70% to 90% found just once. Looked up from germline, CDR1 is SGDLS and CDR2 is YYNGEE. Losses at the gene ends were 4 bases for V and 8 bases for J; bases not matched to a gene: 11. CDR3 length: 15 residues. This sequence joins TRBV9 and TRBJ1-2; 10 positions agree with TRBD1. The sequenced sample was peripheral blood. This TCR was sampled from a human donor in a cohort sampled during active COVID-19. The CDR3 sequence: CASSPELGTGVGYTF. DNA for the CDR3: TGTGCCAGCAGCCCCGAATTAGGGACAGGGGTCGGCTACACCTTC.